The rows below give T cell receptor beta chains drawn from one sample of a study of blood T cells in healthy people across ages. TCRdb reprocessed the 5' RACE reads with MiXCR, giving one entry per CDR3 protein. The sample holds 540,000 or so distinct CDR3 sequences; roughly 48% are singletons and the top ten take about 22%. Sequenced: blood. These receptors were collected from a man aged 80 or over in good health. The CDR3 runs from the conserved cysteine through the conserved F or W. D genes are given only for firm matches. Expanded clones get a size class; other rows say once, few or many, or leave the size out.

cdr3_nt cdr3_aa v_call clone_size j_call d_call cdr3_length
TGCAGCGTTGCCAGGGCCACTGAAGCTTTCTTT CSVARATEAFF TRBV29-1 NA TRBJ1-1 NA 11
TGTGCCACCAGCGATCCCAAGGGCGGCCAAGAGACCCAGTACTTC CATSDPKGGQETQYF TRBV15 once TRBJ2-5 NA 15
TGTGCCAGCAGTGTAAGGTTAACGGAGACCCAGTACTTC CASSVRLTETQYF TRBV6-2/TRBV6-3 NA TRBJ2-5 NA 13
TGTGCCAGCAGCCCCACGGGACTCAAAAGCTCCTACGAGCAGTACTTC CASSPTGLKSSYEQYF TRBV7-9 NA TRBJ2-7 NA 16
TGTGCCAGCAGCTTGGGGAGAGGGAACACCGGGGAGCTGTTTTTT CASSLGRGNTGELFF TRBV5-5 NA TRBJ2-2 NA 15
TGTGCCAGCAGGGGGAGGGCGAGCACAGATACGCAGTATTTT CASRGRASTDTQYF TRBV12-3/TRBV12-4 many TRBJ2-3 TRBD2 14
TGCGCCAGCAGCCAAGATTTTACAGGTGGGAATCAGCCCCAGCATTTT CASSQDFTGGNQPQHF TRBV4-1 NA TRBJ1-5 NA 16
TGTGCCAGCAGCTTCGGGGGGTCTCCTGAAGCTTTCTTT CASSFGGSPEAFF TRBV7-2 NA TRBJ1-1 NA 13
TGTGCCAGCAGTTTAGGTACAGCGTCCGGGGGGGATACGCAGTATTTT CASSLGTASGGDTQYF TRBV27 NA TRBJ2-3 TRBD2 16
TGCGCCAGCAGCCAACAGGGAACCGATGAGCAGTTCTTC CASSQQGTDEQFF TRBV4-1 NA TRBJ2-1 NA 13
TGCGCCAGCAGCTTGATAGGGTCTATCCTCTACGAGCAGTACTTC CASSLIGSILYEQYF TRBV5-1 NA TRBJ2-7 NA 15
TGCGCCAGCAGCGAGACAGGGGACGAATCACCCCTCCACTTT CASSETGDESPLHF TRBV5-1 once TRBJ1-6 TRBD1 14
TGTGCCAGCATGAGACAGGGGGCGCTGTACGAGCAGTACTTC CASMRQGALYEQYF TRBV28 once TRBJ2-7 TRBD1 14
TGCGCCAGCAGCTGGGGACAGGGCCCATACGAGCAGTACTTC CASSWGQGPYEQYF TRBV5-1 NA TRBJ2-7 TRBD1 14
TGTGCCAGCAGCTCAATTACTGCCGGGCCCTGGGGCAATGAGCAGTTCTTC CASSSITAGPWGNEQFF TRBV7-2 NA TRBJ2-1 NA 17
TGTGCCACCGGCGGGAACTATGGCTACACCTTC CATGGNYGYTF TRBV28 NA TRBJ1-2 NA 11
TGTGCCAGCAGTTTAAGGGATAGGCTAGTAGGCCAAGAGACCCAGTACTTC CASSLRDRLVGQETQYF TRBV28 NA TRBJ2-5 NA 17
TGCGCCAGCAGCCAATCCGACTCCCCAATCGTCACAGATACGCAGTATTTT CASSQSDSPIVTDTQYF TRBV4-3 NA TRBJ2-3 NA 17
TGTGCCAGCAGACTAGGGACCGACTACGAGCAGTACTTC CASRLGTDYEQYF TRBV6-5 few TRBJ2-7 NA 13
TGCAGTGCTAATATGGGGTTGAGCTACACCTTC CSANMGLSYTF TRBV20-1 NA TRBJ1-2 NA 11
TGTGCCAGCAGTATCCAGCGGGGGTCCTCCTACAATGAGCAGTTCTTC CASSIQRGSSYNEQFF TRBV12-3/TRBV12-4 NA TRBJ2-1 TRBD2 16
TGTGCCAGCAACTATGCGGGGGGGCGTCGCCAAGAGACCCAGTACTTC CASNYAGGRRQETQYF TRBV3-1 few TRBJ2-5 TRBD2 16
TGTGCCAGCAGGAGATACGAGCAGTACTTC CASRRYEQYF TRBV6-2/TRBV6-3 NA TRBJ2-7 NA 10
TGTGCCAGCAGCTTTTACACGGGGGGGCCGACAGATACGCAGTATTTT CASSFYTGGPTDTQYF TRBV7-2 NA TRBJ2-3 TRBD2 16
TGCAGTGCTAGAAAGGCGGGGGGCTACAATGAGCAGTTCTTC CSARKAGGYNEQFF TRBV20-1 few TRBJ2-1 TRBD2 14
TGTGCCATCAAGGGACCAACAGGGAGCTACGAGCAGTACTTC CAIKGPTGSYEQYF TRBV10-3 few TRBJ2-7 NA 14
TGCGCCAGCAGCGTAGGGAGGGGACAGAGTCTTTACAATGAGCAGTTCTTC CASSVGRGQSLYNEQFF TRBV5-1 few TRBJ2-1 NA 17
TGTGCCAGCAGTTTTCCCTCTCGTGGGGCCAATGAGCAGTTCTTC CASSFPSRGANEQFF TRBV28 NA TRBJ2-1 NA 15
TGTGCCAGCAGCGTAGATGGCGACGGGACCTACGAGCAGTACTTC CASSVDGDGTYEQYF TRBV9 NA TRBJ2-7 NA 15
TGTGCCAGCAGTTACGTGGACGGCCAGTTCTTC CASSYVDGQFF TRBV6-2/TRBV6-3 NA TRBJ2-1 NA 11
TGTGCTAGCAGTGATTGGGGGCCGGATGGCTACACCTTC CASSDWGPDGYTF TRBV2 NA TRBJ1-2 NA 13
TGTGCCAGCAGTTTAGCGGGGGGTCTATCAGAGACCCAGTACTTC CASSLAGGLSETQYF TRBV12-3/TRBV12-4 NA TRBJ2-5 NA 15
TGTGCCAGCAGGGGAAGCGGGAGTCCGTACAATGAGCAGTTCTTC CASRGSGSPYNEQFF TRBV6-2/TRBV6-3 NA TRBJ2-1 TRBD2 15
TGTGCCAGCAGCTCCCTTGGACGCACGTCTCACTACGAGCAGTACTTC CASSSLGRTSHYEQYF TRBV6-5 NA TRBJ2-7 NA 16
TGTGCCGCCAGTGATTCGGCGCGAGCGGGGGGCTATGAGCAGTTCTTC CAASDSARAGGYEQFF TRBV24-1 NA TRBJ2-1 TRBD2 16
TGCGCCAGCAGCTTGGTGCCCCAAAACACTGGGGTAACCACCATATATTTT CASSLVPQNTGVTTIYF TRBV5-1 NA TRBJ1-3 NA 17
TGCAGCGTTGGTACGGACAGGAGCAATGAGCAGTTCTTC CSVGTDRSNEQFF TRBV29-1 few TRBJ2-1 TRBD1 13
TGTGCCAGCAGTTTAGCGGGGGGCTCTGGGGCCAACGTCCCGACTTTC CASSLAGGSGANVPTF TRBV12-3/TRBV12-4 NA TRBJ2-6 NA 16
TGCAGCGTGGACCTCGGGAGGGAATCTGAAGCTTTCTTT CSVDLGRESEAFF TRBV29-1 NA TRBJ1-1 NA 13
TGTGCCAGCAGCCGCGGACAGGGAGGCACAGATACGCAGTATTTT CASSRGQGGTDTQYF TRBV3-1 NA TRBJ2-3 TRBD1 15
TGTGCCAGCAGCCCCTTTCCGGCTAGCGGGGGATACAATGAGCAGTTCTTC CASSPFPASGGYNEQFF TRBV7-2 NA TRBJ2-1 TRBD2 17
TGCAGTGCTAGAAAGAATTCACCCCTCCACTTT CSARKNSPLHF TRBV20-1 NA TRBJ1-6 NA 11
TGCAGCGTTGAAGATAATGGAGTTAGCGGCCTCTCAGACATTCAGTACTTC CSVEDNGVSGLSDIQYF TRBV29-1 many TRBJ2-4 NA 17
TGCGCCAGCAGCCAAGATTGGGCGGGAGCGGGCAATGAGCAGTTCTTC CASSQDWAGAGNEQFF TRBV4-3 NA TRBJ2-1 TRBD2 16
TGTGCCAGCAGCTTAGTGGTCAGAAATTCACCCCTCCACTTT CASSLVVRNSPLHF TRBV7-2 NA TRBJ1-6 NA 14
TGTGCCAGCAGTCCGCACAATCGGGTCCTCAATCAGCCCCAGCATTTT CASSPHNRVLNQPQHF TRBV28 NA TRBJ1-5 NA 16
TGTGCCAGCAGCTTATATGGCCCCTGGGCAGATACGCAGTATTTT CASSLYGPWADTQYF TRBV11-2 NA TRBJ2-3 NA 15
TGTGCCAGCAGTACCCGGTCGGGGCAAAAAGGCTACACCTTC CASSTRSGQKGYTF TRBV2 NA TRBJ1-2 NA 14
TGTGCCAGCAGTTACTCGATAAATCAGCCCCAGCATTTT CASSYSINQPQHF TRBV6-5 few TRBJ1-5 NA 13
TGTGCCAGCAGCTTAGACGGGGGAATAGATACGCAGTATTTT CASSLDGGIDTQYF TRBV7-3 NA TRBJ2-3 NA 14
TGTGCCAGCAGTGGAATCCCAGGGGACACTGAAGCTTTCTTT CASSGIPGDTEAFF TRBV6-1 NA TRBJ1-1 NA 14